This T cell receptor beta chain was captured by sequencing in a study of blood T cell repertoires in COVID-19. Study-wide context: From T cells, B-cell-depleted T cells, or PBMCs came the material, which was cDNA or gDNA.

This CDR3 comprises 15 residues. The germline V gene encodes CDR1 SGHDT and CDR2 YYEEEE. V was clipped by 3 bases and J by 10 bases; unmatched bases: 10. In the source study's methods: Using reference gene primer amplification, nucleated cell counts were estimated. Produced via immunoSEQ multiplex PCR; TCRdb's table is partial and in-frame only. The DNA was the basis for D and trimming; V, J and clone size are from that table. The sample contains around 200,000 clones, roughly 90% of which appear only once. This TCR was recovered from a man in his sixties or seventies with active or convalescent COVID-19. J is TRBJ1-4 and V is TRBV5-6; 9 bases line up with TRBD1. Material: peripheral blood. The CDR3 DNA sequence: TGTGCCAGCAGCTCCTATCTGGGACAGGGCCTAAAACTGTTTTTT. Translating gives CASSSYLGQGLKLFF.